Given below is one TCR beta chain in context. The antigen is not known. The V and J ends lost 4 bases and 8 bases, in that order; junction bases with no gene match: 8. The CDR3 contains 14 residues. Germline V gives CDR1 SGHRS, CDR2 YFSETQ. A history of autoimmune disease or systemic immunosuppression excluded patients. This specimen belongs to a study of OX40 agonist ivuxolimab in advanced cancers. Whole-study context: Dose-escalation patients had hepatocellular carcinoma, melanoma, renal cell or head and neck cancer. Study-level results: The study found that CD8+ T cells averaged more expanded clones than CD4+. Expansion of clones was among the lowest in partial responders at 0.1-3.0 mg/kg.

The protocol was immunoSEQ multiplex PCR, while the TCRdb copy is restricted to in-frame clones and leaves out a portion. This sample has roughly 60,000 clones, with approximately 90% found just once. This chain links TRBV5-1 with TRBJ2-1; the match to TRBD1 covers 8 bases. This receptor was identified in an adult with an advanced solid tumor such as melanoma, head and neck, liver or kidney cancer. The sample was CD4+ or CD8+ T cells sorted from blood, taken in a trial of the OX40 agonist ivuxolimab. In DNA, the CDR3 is TGCGCCAGCAGCCCGGGACAGGACTTGGATGAGCAGTTCTTC. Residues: CASSPGQDLDEQFF.